Sequencing of this TCR beta chain was carried out in a study of blood T cells in healthy people across ages (dated by TCRdb to between 2014 and 2017). Regarding the study in general: Template switching captured roughly one uniquely barcoded TCR beta cDNA molecule per two T cells in model experiments. Two additional independent replicas of 1 million unique cDNA reads from the same blood draw were analyzed for two donors (one aged 18 to 30 and one aged 80 or older). Age-related changes in TCR beta repertoire diversity were measured in the study by deep sequencing normalized with unique cDNA molecular identifiers. To avoid experimental bias, donors of different ages were distributed randomly across sequencing lanes. The donors were divided into four age groups: young (average approximately 17 years), middle-aged (approximately 39), aged (approximately 62) and long-lived (about 79).

V sheds 6 bases and J sheds 7 bases, leaving 19 bases between their ends. CDR1 and CDR2, per the germline V gene, are ENHRY and SYGVKD. Spanning cysteine to phenylalanine, the CDR3 consists of 14 amino acids. The CDR3 DNA has 42 bases and is translated from base 1. Points the paper makes about the study in general: Estimates of total diversity based on one million sequenced T cells were considered lower bounds and underestimates. Compared with the aged group, the long-lived group had more naive CD4+ T cells, fewer expanded clones and increased TCR diversity, a pattern suggesting age selection. As age increased, observed TCR beta diversity per million T cells dropped in a roughly linear way, and a significant reduction was already evident by age about 40. The CMV infection status of donors was not known, potentially confounding age-related changes in expanded clonotypes. There was a strong correlation between observed TCR beta diversity and the percentage of naive T cells measured by flow cytometry. Conclusive comparison of naive and antigen-experienced compartments was prevented by the profiling of bulk unsorted PBMCs.

Of note for this clonotype: No antigen is known for it. The input lacks base qualities; no much larger clone sits a single base away.

The library was obtained by 5' RACE. Sequencing instrument: Illumina HiSeq 2500. A second PCR of roughly 7 to 12 cycles was performed with a sample-barcoded 5' primer and a J-beta primer mix. A unique molecular identifier was introduced onto each TCR beta cDNA molecule by a template-switch 5' adaptor carrying 12 random nucleotides. At least 2.5 million CDR3-containing paired-end reads were obtained from each sample. First-strand cDNA synthesis was performed from all RNA using the Mint cDNA synthesis kit, with priming by a TRBC-specific oligonucleotide. After uracil-DNA glycosylase treatment, a first 18-cycle PCR used universal primers M1SS and BC2_uni_R on all cDNA. In the source study's methods: For normalization, 1 million high-quality reads were randomly selected from each sample, with every read carrying a distinct molecular identifier. Instead of being binned into consensus sequences, reads that shared molecular identifiers were thrown out. MiTCR, with a Q25 quality threshold and the strictest error-elimination algorithm, was used for CDR3 identification, clonotype clustering and error correction. Lower-bound total TCR beta diversity was estimated with a nonparametric unseen species model using Euler transformation. The raw public data were reprocessed by TCRdb itself: fastp quality trimming at Q25, MiXCR clonotype calling, in-frame beta chains only. Rows are unified per CDR3 protein, each entry keeping the most common DNA and genes. The authors' filters were not applied to this entry. The sample table contains under 1,000,000 distinct CDR3 sequences; only one count was recorded for around 34% of them. The ten largest clones add up to under 15% of the sample.

The donors were some 36 Caucasian individuals from Russia, aged about 6 to 100 years, who were systemically healthy. Ten milliliters of peripheral blood were collected from each donor into EDTA-treated Vacutainer tubes. PBMCs were isolated by Ficoll-Paque density-gradient centrifugation, with at least 6 million obtained per sample. Total RNA, at least 6 micrograms per sample, was extracted from PBMCs with Trizol reagent. Naive CD45RAhigh/CD27high T cell percentages were measured by flow cytometry on a PBMC aliquot from every donor. This TCR derives from a man younger than 35 in good health. The chain employs TRBV10-3 and TRBJ2-7, with TRBD1 tentatively as D gene (6 bases match). Sequenced input: blood. The nucleotide sequence is given as TGTGCCATCAGCTACGGACAGTTAAGCAATGAGCAGTACTTC. Its protein reads: CAISYGQLSNEQYF.